Each of the 15 T cell receptor beta chains below was sequenced from the same sample in a study of control samples from healthy donors and cancer patients. Data came from immunoSEQ multiplex PCR; TCRdb stores just in-frame clones and leaves some out. The repertoire holds fewer than 300,000 clones, with around 80% as singletons. Sequencing used PBMCs. The source of these receptors is a woman aged 55-69 years with lung cancer.

The genes are TRBV5-1 and TRBJ1-1, with D tentatively TRBD1 (6 bases). Germline CDR1 reads SGHRS; CDR2 reads YFSETQ. V gave up 0 bases and J gave up 10 bases, with 19 bases separating them. The CDR3 extends over 15 amino acids. The CDR3 here is CASSLERGPATRAFF. The CDR3 DNA reads as TGCGCCAGCAGCTTGGAACGGGGGCCGGCGACACGAGCTTTCTTT. Full variable domain (rest looked up from reference TRBV5-1 and TRBJ1-1): KAGVTQTPRYLIKTRGQQVTLSCSPISGHRSVSWYQQTPGQGLQFLFEYFSETQRNKGNFPGRFSGRQFSNSRSEMNVSTLELGDSALYLCASSLERGPATRAFFGQGTRLTVV.

The chain is built from TRBV4-1 and TRBJ1-5; no firm D call. With 0 bases removed from V and 7 bases from J, the gap between germline ends came to 10 bases. Germline-derived CDR1 and CDR2 are MGHRA and YSYEKL. The CDR3 runs to 14 residues. The CDR3 bases are TGCGCCAGCAGCCAAGAAGCTGGGAACCAGCCCCAGCATTTT. Its translation is CASSQEAGNQPQHF.

About this clone: Other DNA sequences within the sample encode an identical CDR3. This chain connects TRBV7-3 to TRBJ2-2; no reliable D call. Germline V gene sequence: CDR1 SGHTA, CDR2 FQGTGA. The V gene lost 1 base and the J gene lost 6 bases, with 15 bases spanning the gap. The CDR3 is made up of 16 amino acids. The CDR3 coding sequence is TGTGCCAGCAGCTTAATGGGTGGACCTTCTGCCGGGGAGCTGTTTTTT. It codes for CASSLMGGPSAGELFF.

The genes are TRBV4-1 and TRBJ1-4; weak D call: TRBD1 (5 bases). V gave up 2 bases and J gave up 7 bases, with 14 bases separating them. CDR3 length: 15 amino acids. Germline CDR1 MGHRA, CDR2 YSYEKL. The chain's CDR3 is CASSQPQGLVEKLFF. The CDR3 nucleotides read TGCGCCAGCAGCCAACCCCAGGGACTGGTTGAAAAACTGTTTTTT.

With respect to this clone: Additional DNA sequences in this sample encode the identical CDR3. J is TRBJ2-6 and V is TRBV9; D possibly corresponds to TRBD1 (5 bases). The CDR3 is 15 amino acids. V was clipped by 0 bases and J by 2 bases, with 6 bases between them. CDR1 is SGDLS, CDR2 YYNGEE, per germline. CDR3 region: CASSVGGAGANVLTF. CDR3 nucleotides: TGTGCCAGCAGCGTAGGGGGCGCTGGGGCCAACGTCCTGACTTTC. The whole variable domain, remainder taken from reference TRBV9 and TRBJ2-6, is DSGVTQTPKHLITATGQRVTLRCSPRSGDLSVYWYQQSLDQGLQFLIQYYNGEERAKGNILERFSAQQFPDLHSELNLSSLELGDSALYFCASSVGGAGANVLTFGAGSRLTVL.

This chain connects TRBV7-6 to TRBJ2-2; 7 nucleotides match TRBD1. The CDR3 is made up of 15 amino acids. The V gene's germline CDR1 is SGHVS and CDR2 FNYEAQ. After removal of 5 bases from V and 6 bases from J, the junction contained 9 bases not matched to a gene. The CDR3 bases are TGTGCCAGCAGCCCTAGGGCCGGGACAGCCGGGGAGCTGTTTTTT. It codes for CASSPRAGTAGELFF.

The chain uses TRBV3-1 (or the pseudogene TRBV3-2) and TRBJ1-6, with TRBD1 identical over 11 bases. Trimming removed 4 bases from V and 7 bases from J; junction bases left unmatched: 6. From germline, CDR1 is LGHDT and CDR2 YNNKEL (reference sequence). The CDR3 has 16 residues. Here the CDR3 reads CASSRSDRGPNSPLHF. DNA for the CDR3: TGTGCCAGCAGCCGATCGGACAGGGGGCCAAATTCACCCCTCCACTTT.

V and J are TRBV28 and TRBJ1-2; perhaps TRBD1 as D (6 bases). The germline V and J ends were trimmed by 4 bases and 5 bases, with 8 bases remaining between them. Germline CDR1 reads MDHEN; CDR2 reads SYDVKM. The CDR3 consists of 12 residues. DNA for the CDR3: TGTGCCAGCAGTTCCCAGGGGTATGGCTACACCTTC. Translated: CASSSQGYGYTF.

The rearrangement uses TRBV14 and TRBJ1-1, with D unresolved. The germline V gene encodes CDR1 SGHDN and CDR2 FVKESK. V was trimmed by 4 bases and J by 4 bases, leaving 10 bases between them. This CDR3 has 13 residues. CDR3 loop: CASSPFQPTEAFF. The CDR3 DNA is TGTGCCAGCAGCCCCTTTCAGCCCACTGAAGCTTTCTTT.

This chain links TRBV6-4 with TRBJ2-7; D is ambiguous. This CDR3 spans 14 amino acids. Germline values: CDR1 MRHNA, CDR2 SNTAGT. Trimming cost V 8 bases and J 4 bases, with 18 bases left between them. CDR3 region: CASQSSLHRYEQYF. In nucleotides, the CDR3 is TGTGCCAGCCAATCCTCCCTGCACCGATACGAGCAGTACTTC.

The rearrangement joins TRBV6-2 or TRBV6-3 to TRBJ1-6; D unclear. The CDR3 sequence is 14 residues long. Trimming removed 3 bases at V and 10 bases at J, with 13 bases between. The V gene's germline CDR1 is MNHEY and CDR2 SVGEGT. The CDR3 loop reads CASSYVGVNSPLHF. CDR3 DNA sequence: TGTGCCAGCAGTTATGTTGGGGTTAACTCACCCCTCCACTTT.

About this clone itself: At the DNA level, this CDR3 is encoded by other sequences in the same sample as well. V and J are TRBV5-1 and TRBJ1-1, with D maybe TRBD1 (5 bases). The germline gives CDR1 SGHRS, CDR2 YFSETQ. V was cut by 0 bases and J by 1 base, with 7 bases left in between. The CDR3 sequence is 14 residues long. The CDR3 loop is CASSLDQGNTEAFF. The CDR3 DNA reads as TGCGCCAGCAGCTTGGACCAGGGGAACACTGAAGCTTTCTTT.

The genes are TRBV24-1 and TRBJ2-7; D may be TRBD1 (5 bases). CDR3 length: 15 amino acids. The V and J ends lost 3 bases and 1 base respectively, with 12 bases between them. Germline assignment: CDR1 KGHDR and CDR2 SFDVKD. CDR3 in DNA: TGTGCCACCAGTGATGGGGCGGTTCGGTCCTACGAGCAGTACTTC. Translating it yields CATSDGAVRSYEQYF.

The CDR3 spells CAISESSGGAGETQYF. Here the CDR3 DNA reads TGTGCCATCAGTGAGAGTAGCGGGGGGGCCGGGGAGACCCAGTACTTC. The chain employs TRBV10-3 and TRBJ2-5; 11 bases match TRBD2. The germline V gene encodes CDR1 ENHRY and CDR2 SYGVKD. Trimming cost V 2 bases and J 5 bases; bases outside gene matches: 7. CDR3 length: 16 amino acids.

The chain joins TRBV20-1 to TRBJ2-1; D ambiguous. The CDR3 sequence is 11 residues long. With 3 bases removed from V and 6 bases from J, the gap between germline ends came to 6 bases. Per the germline V gene, CDR1 is DFQATT and CDR2 is SNEGSKA (reference sequence). DNA of the CDR3: TGCAGTGCTAGGGCAGGCAATGAGCAGTTCTTC. Protein sequence: CSARAGNEQFF.